These 30 T cell receptor beta chains came from one sample sequenced in a study of blood T cell repertoires in COVID-19 (dated by TCRdb to the early 2020s). Libraries were built with the immunoSEQ multiplex PCR assay. As stored in TCRdb, this immuneACCESS dataset retains in-frame rearrangements with V and J assigned. A fraction of the clones does not appear; measured against another copy, unresolved V genes explain less than half of the discrepancy, and the remainder lacks a known reason. The sample table lists around 99,000 clones, about 79% of them with a count of one. Together, the top ten hold 7.9% of the sample. Sequenced material: peripheral blood. Every receptor here comes from a woman at least 80 years old with active or convalescent COVID-19.

The chain combines TRBV12-3 or TRBV12-4 with TRBJ1-5; 7 positions match TRBD1. The CDR3 is made up of 12 amino acids. V shed 6 bases and J 10 bases; nucleotides not matched to a gene: 6. Written as DNA, the CDR3 is TGTGCCAGCAGGGGCCGGGACAGTCCCCAGCATTTT. Residues: CASRGRDSPQHF.

The chain combines TRBV7-3 with TRBJ1-1; 9 bases map to TRBD1. Germline V gene data show CDR1 as SGHTA and CDR2 as FQGTGA. The junction had 8 bases not matched to a gene; V was cut back by 6 bases and J by 3 bases. The CDR3 runs 15 residues. The CDR3: CASSSTGGIDTEAFF. CDR3 DNA sequence: TGTGCCAGCAGTTCGACAGGGGGGATTGACACTGAAGCTTTCTTT.

The gene calls are TRBV20-1 and TRBJ1-5; 7 nucleotides agree with TRBD1. The CDR3 runs to 14 residues. Germline V gene lookup returns CDR1 DFQATT and CDR2 SNEGSKA (reference sequence). The V and J ends lost 3 bases and 4 bases, in that order; junction bases with no gene match: 6. In DNA form, the CDR3 reads TGCAGTGCTAGTAAGGGGGCGCGTAATCAGCCCCAGCATTTT. Translated, it gives CSASKGARNQPQHF.

The chain is built from TRBV6-5 and TRBJ2-7, with D possibly matching TRBD1 (6 bases). This CDR3 region has 15 residues. V was clipped by 6 bases and J by 2 bases, with 17 bases between them. CDR1 is MNHEY, CDR2 SVGAGI, per germline. CDR3 DNA sequence: TGTGCCAGCAGCCCCTCCGGGACACTAACCTACGAGCAGTACTTC. Translated, it gives CASSPSGTLTYEQYF.

The V call is TRBV19, the J call TRBJ2-1, with TRBD1 matching 10 bases. V lost 4 bases to trimming and J lost 7 bases; unmatched junction nucleotides: 7. This CDR3 has 15 residues. Germline CDR1 reads LNHDA; CDR2 reads SQIVND (reference sequence). Here the CDR3 reads CASSSDRGRANEQFF. The CDR3 nucleotides read TGTGCCAGTAGTAGCGACAGGGGGCGGGCGAATGAGCAGTTCTTC.

This sequence joins TRBV7-9 and TRBJ2-2, with a weak D call TRBD1 (5 bases). The CDR3 has 17 residues. V dropped 5 bases and J dropped 3 bases, with 19 bases sitting between them. Germline V gives CDR1 SEHNR, CDR2 FQNEAQ (reference sequence). The CDR3 nucleotides read TGTGCCAGCAGCCCCGCCCCGACAGCTGTCGACACCGGGGAGCTGTTTTTT. Encoded protein: CASSPAPTAVDTGELFF.

This chain links TRBV6-1 with TRBJ1-2; a possible D gene is TRBD1 (6 bases). The CDR3 contains 15 residues. The V gene lost 1 base and the J gene lost 4 bases, with 13 bases spanning the gap. Germline V CDR1 and CDR2: MNHNS, SASEGT. This CDR3 reads CASSEGTAATYGYTF. For the CDR3, the DNA is TGTGCCAGCAGTGAAGGGACAGCGGCTACCTATGGCTACACCTTC.

The chain has TRBV19 and TRBJ1-1; D is unclear. Trimming took off 4 bases at V and 5 bases at J, with 11 bases between the two ends. There are 13 residues in the CDR3. Per germline, CDR1 LNHDA and CDR2 SQIVND (reference sequence). The DNA of the CDR3 is TGTGCCAGTAGTAACTACGGGAGTACTGAAGCTTTCTTT. Protein sequence: CASSNYGSTEAFF.

The chain combines TRBV19 with TRBJ2-4, with 8 bases matching TRBD1. The CDR3 is 17 residues long. Trimming cost V 3 bases and J 1 base; bases outside gene matches: 8. Germline lookup yields CDR1 LNHDA and CDR2 SQIVND (reference sequence). CDR3 residues: CASSMRTGYGAKNIQYF. Written as DNA, the CDR3 is TGTGCCAGTAGTATGCGGACAGGGTACGGGGCCAAAAACATTCAGTACTTC.

The rearrangement uses TRBV28 and TRBJ1-2; D is uncertain. The CDR3 length is 13 residues. The germline CDR1 and CDR2 sequences are MDHEN and SYDVKM. V gave up 2 bases and J gave up 4 bases, with 8 bases separating them. The CDR3 region is CASSLEQSYGYTF. As DNA, the CDR3 is TGTGCCAGCAGTTTAGAACAGAGCTATGGCTACACCTTC.

This chain connects TRBV19 to TRBJ1-1; TRBD1 might be the D (6 bases). This CDR3 is built from 14 residues. Germline V gene lookup returns CDR1 LNHDA and CDR2 SQIVND (reference sequence). Between the trimmed V and J ends, which lost 0 bases and 5 bases, there was a span of 10 bases. This CDR3 is CASSIEGARTEAFF. CDR3 coding DNA: TGTGCCAGTAGTATAGAGGGGGCGAGGACTGAAGCTTTCTTT.

The genes are TRBV15 and TRBJ1-6; D gene ambiguous. CDR3 length equals 14 residues. Trimming removed 0 bases from V and 9 bases from J, with 9 bases in between. Germline V gives CDR1 LNHNV, CDR2 YYDKDF (reference sequence). The CDR3 is CATSRDPTSSPLHF. The DNA of the CDR3 is TGTGCCACCAGCAGAGACCCCACTTCTTCACCCCTCCACTTT.

Written as DNA, the CDR3 is TGTGCCAGCAGTATCAGGGCGATGACAGATACGCAGTATTTT. It specifies CASSIRAMTDTQYF. The V gene is TRBV7-9, the J gene TRBJ2-3; maybe TRBD1 (5 bases). The CDR3 totals 14 residues. The V end was cut by 6 bases, the J end by 3 bases, with 13 bases between. Germline loops: CDR1 SEHNR, CDR2 FQNEAQ (reference sequence). Variable domain in full (rest from reference TRBV7-9 and TRBJ2-3): DTGVSQNPRHKITKRGQNVTFRCDPISEHNRLYWYRQTLGQGPEFLTYFQNEAQLEKSRLLSDRFSAERPKGSFSTLEIQRTEQGDSAMYLCASSIRAMTDTQYFGPGTRLTVL.

The chain links TRBV5-1 to TRBJ2-7; 8 bases agree with TRBD2. Losses at the gene ends were 3 bases for V and 0 bases for J; bases not matched to a gene: 5. CDR3 length: 15 residues. CDR1 is SGHRS and CDR2 is YFSETQ in the germline V gene. The CDR3 sequence: CASSWGGGPSYEQYF. The CDR3 DNA reads as TGCGCCAGCAGCTGGGGCGGGGGGCCCTCCTACGAGCAGTACTTC.

This clone appeared a single time. The V and J genes are TRBV27 and TRBJ1-1; D possibly corresponds to TRBD1 (6 bases). With 6 bases removed from V and 7 bases from J, the gap between germline ends came to 15 bases. Looked up from germline, CDR1 is MNHEY and CDR2 is SMNVEV (reference sequence). The CDR3 has 13 residues. The CDR3 region is CASRFNQGHEAFF. CDR3 coding DNA: TGTGCCAGCAGATTCAACCAGGGACATGAAGCTTTCTTT.

The genes are TRBV15 and TRBJ1-1; D remains unclear. The CDR3 has 14 residues. Germline CDR1 reads LNHNV; CDR2 reads YYDKDF (reference sequence). The ends were cut back, 0 bases at V and 10 bases at J, with 15 bases in the middle. The CDR3 region is CATSREGGVLRAFF. The CDR3 DNA is TGTGCCACCAGCAGAGAAGGCGGGGTTTTGCGAGCTTTCTTT.

The J gene is TRBJ2-3, the V gene TRBV28; possibly TRBD2 for D (6 bases). This CDR3 region has 14 residues. Trimming removed 8 bases from V and 2 bases from J, with 14 bases in between. From germline, CDR1 is MDHEN and CDR2 SYDVKM. The chain's CDR3 is CASGVASVTDTQYF. For the CDR3, the DNA is TGTGCCAGCGGCGTGGCTAGCGTCACAGATACGCAGTATTTT.

The chain uses TRBV18 and TRBJ2-1; D may be TRBD2 (6 bases). CDR1 is KGHSH and CDR2 is LQKENI in the germline V gene. Trimming stripped 4 bases from V and 0 bases from J, with 13 bases between. The CDR3 loop spans 16 amino acids. CDR3 protein: CASSRYLRGSYNEQFF. CDR3 DNA: TGTGCCAGCTCACGCTACTTGCGGGGCTCCTACAATGAGCAGTTCTTC.

The rearrangement joins TRBV5-1 to TRBJ2-7; D perhaps matches TRBD2 (5 bases). Trimming shortened V by 4 bases and J by 0 bases, and 11 bases separated the two germline ends. The CDR3 totals 14 residues. Germline V gene sequence: CDR1 SGHRS, CDR2 YFSETQ. DNA for the CDR3: TGCGCCAGCAGCGGGAGCCGAAGCTCCTACGAGCAGTACTTC. Translating it yields CASSGSRSSYEQYF.

This chain uses TRBV10-3 with TRBJ2-1, with a possible D match to TRBD2 (5 bases). CDR3 length: 12 residues. V dropped 4 bases and J dropped 7 bases, with 8 bases sitting between them. The germline CDR1 and CDR2 sequences are ENHRY and SYGVKD. The CDR3 DNA sequence: TGTGCCATCAGTGGGCGGAGGAATGAGCAGTTCTTC. Translation: CAISGRRNEQFF.

The chain combines TRBV4-1 with TRBJ2-5, with D possibly being TRBD2 (7 bases). The germline CDR1 and CDR2 sequences are MGHRA and YSYEKL. V shed 2 bases and J shed 5 bases, with 18 bases lying between them. CDR3 length: 16 residues. As DNA, the CDR3 is TGCGCCAGCAGCCAAAGGAGGGGGGGAGTGAGTGAGACCCAGTACTTC. This translates into CASSQRRGGVSETQYF.

CDR3 DNA: TGTGCCAGCAGCTTGGGTCTAGCGGGAGGGTCAGAGACCCAGTACTTC. This codes for CASSLGLAGGSETQYF. The chain joins TRBV7-9 to TRBJ2-5, with 12 positions matching TRBD2. The CDR3 contains 16 residues. V shed 3 bases and J 4 bases; nucleotides not matched to a gene: 6. CDR1 SEHNR and CDR2 FQNEAQ come from the germline V gene (reference sequence).

This rearrangement joins TRBV6-6 to TRBJ1-2; D is undetermined. The germline CDR1 and CDR2 sequences are MNHNY and SVGAGI (reference sequence). Trimming removed 6 bases at V and 3 bases at J, with 8 bases between. This CDR3 is built from 12 residues. CDR3 residues: CASRGTDYGYTF. The CDR3 DNA reads TGTGCCAGCAGGGGCACCGACTATGGCTACACCTTC.

This chain uses TRBV27 with TRBJ2-3; 14 bases map to TRBD2. This CDR3 has 18 amino acids. CDR1 and CDR2 (germline): MNHEY, SMNVEV (reference sequence). J gave up 8 bases and V 6 bases, and 16 bases lay outside the gene matches. The CDR3, as DNA: TGTGCCAGCAGCCAGGACAGATCCGGGACTAGCGGGAGTGGTACGCAGTATTTT. Translated: CASSQDRSGTSGSGTQYF.

V gene TRBV3-1 (or the pseudogene TRBV3-2) combines with J gene TRBJ2-1, with a possible D match to TRBD2 (8 bases). V shed 4 bases and J shed 5 bases, with 15 bases lying between them. CDR1 is LGHDT and CDR2 is YNNKEL in the germline V gene (reference sequence). The CDR3 sequence is 15 residues long. The CDR3 bases are TGTGCCAGCAGCCTAGCGGGACAGCGAAACAATGAGCAGTTCTTC. Its protein is CASSLAGQRNNEQFF.

The genes are TRBV3-1 (or the pseudogene TRBV3-2) and TRBJ1-3, with D hard to call. Germline CDR1 is LGHDT and CDR2 is YNNKEL (reference sequence). Trimming shortened V by 3 bases and J by 4 bases, and 13 bases separated the two germline ends. The CDR3 runs to 15 residues. The CDR3 region is CASSQFQMMGNTIYF. CDR3 in DNA: TGTGCCAGCAGCCAGTTCCAGATGATGGGAAACACCATATATTTT.

This clone was observed a single time. The chain uses TRBV6-1 and TRBJ1-1, with unresolved D. From germline, CDR1 is MNHNS and CDR2 SASEGT. The CDR3 consists of 13 residues. Deletions cut 0 bases from V and 5 bases from J, with 7 bases between. The CDR3 reads CASSEARGTEAFF. The CDR3 DNA sequence: TGTGCCAGCAGTGAAGCGCGGGGTACTGAAGCTTTCTTT.

This clone came up once. V and J are TRBV4-1 and TRBJ2-1; possibly TRBD1 for D (5 bases). V was clipped by 1 base and J by 15 bases, with 22 bases between them. The V gene's germline CDR1 is MGHRA and CDR2 YSYEKL. This CDR3 has 15 amino acids. The CDR3 DNA follows: TGCGCCAGCAGCCAAGCAGACAGCGCGCTCTCGGTTCGGTTCTTC. Its protein product is CASSQADSALSVRFF.

V is TRBV6-6 and J is TRBJ2-7, with D maybe TRBD2 (6 bases). V dropped 6 bases and J dropped 0 bases, with 15 bases sitting between them. Germline V gene sequence: CDR1 MNHNY, CDR2 SVGAGI (reference sequence). The length of the CDR3 is 15 residues. The CDR3 sequence is CASSNSGHSSYEQYF. The CDR3 region has the DNA TGTGCCAGCAGCAATAGCGGACATAGCTCCTACGAGCAGTACTTC.

V gene TRBV15 combines with J gene TRBJ1-3, with a weak D call TRBD1 (6 bases). The V and J ends lost 0 bases and 6 bases respectively, with 12 bases between them. The CDR3 spans 15 residues. Germline lookup yields CDR1 LNHNV and CDR2 YYDKDF (reference sequence). CDR3 sequence (DNA): TGTGCCACCAGCAGAGATCGGGGGGGCGAAAACACCATATATTTT. Residues: CATSRDRGGENTIYF.